These T cell receptor beta chains were read from a single sample in a study of CD8+ T cells in alopecia areata. Clones were read by immunoSEQ multiplex PCR, and TCRdb kept only the in-frame ones, dropping some. The data show some 190,000 clones, 51% seen once. The sequencing used CD8+ T cells sorted from blood, collected around week 53, from a patient treated with tofacitinib. The receptors shown here come from a human donor with alopecia areata. CDR3s include the opening cysteine and the closing phenylalanine or tryptophan. A D gene is named only where the DNA matches it firmly. Some rows mark clone size as missing; the rest say once, few, many or name a class of expanded clone.

clone size: .; J gene: TRBJ2-1; CDR3 length: 16; D gene: .; V gene: TRBV7-8; CDR3 protein: CASSFGGFSSYNEQFF; CDR3 DNA: TGTGCCAGCAGCTTCGGCGGATTCAGCTCCTACAATGAGCAGTTCTTC
clone size: few; J gene: TRBJ2-6; CDR3 length: 13; D gene: .; V gene: TRBV27; CDR3 protein: CASRHSGANVLTF; CDR3 DNA: TGTGCCAGCAGACACTCTGGGGCCAACGTCCTGACTTTC
clone size: once; J gene: TRBJ1-3; CDR3 length: 15; D gene: TRBD1; V gene: TRBV4-2; CDR3 protein: CASSAGQAPGNTIYF; CDR3 DNA: TGTGCCAGCAGCGCGGGACAGGCCCCTGGAAACACCATATATTTT
clone size: few; J gene: TRBJ2-5; CDR3 length: 14; D gene: .; V gene: TRBV5-1; CDR3 protein: CASSAGPGGETQYF; CDR3 DNA: TGCGCCAGCAGCGCCGGGCCGGGCGGGGAGACCCAGTACTTC
clone size: .; J gene: TRBJ2-5; CDR3 length: 14; D gene: .; V gene: TRBV2; CDR3 protein: CASRVGQIEETQYF; CDR3 DNA: TGTGCCAGCAGAGTAGGACAGATAGAAGAGACCCAGTACTTC
clone size: .; J gene: TRBJ2-2; CDR3 length: 14; D gene: .; V gene: TRBV29-1; CDR3 protein: CSVVPAGSTGELFF; CDR3 DNA: TGCAGCGTTGTGCCGGCAGGATCCACCGGGGAGCTGTTTTTT
clone size: .; J gene: TRBJ2-2; CDR3 length: 15; D gene: .; V gene: TRBV10-3; CDR3 protein: CAISAGQSNTGELFF; CDR3 DNA: TGTGCCATCAGCGCTGGACAGTCGAACACCGGGGAGCTGTTTTTT
clone size: .; J gene: TRBJ1-1; CDR3 length: 17; D gene: TRBD1; V gene: TRBV4-2; CDR3 protein: CASSQERDSFMNTEAFF; CDR3 DNA: TGTGCCAGCAGCCAGGAGCGGGACAGTTTCATGAACACTGAAGCTTTCTTT
clone size: .; J gene: TRBJ2-1; CDR3 length: 14; D gene: TRBD2; V gene: TRBV7-8; CDR3 protein: CASSPGRVYNEQFF; CDR3 DNA: TGTGCCAGCAGTCCAGGGAGGGTTTACAATGAGCAGTTCTTC
clone size: .; J gene: TRBJ2-7; CDR3 length: 16; D gene: .; V gene: TRBV14; CDR3 protein: CASSHDIGGFLYEQYF; CDR3 DNA: TGTGCCAGCAGCCACGATATTGGAGGGTTCCTCTACGAGCAGTACTTC
clone size: .; J gene: TRBJ2-7; CDR3 length: 15; D gene: TRBD1; V gene: TRBV15; CDR3 protein: CATSTTTGISYEQYF; CDR3 DNA: TGTGCCACCAGCACCACGACAGGGATCTCCTACGAGCAGTACTTC
clone size: few; J gene: TRBJ2-7; CDR3 length: 15; D gene: TRBD2; V gene: TRBV10-3; CDR3 protein: CAISQGLAGSYEQYF; CDR3 DNA: TGTGCCATCAGCCAGGGACTAGCGGGGTCCTACGAGCAGTACTTC
clone size: .; J gene: TRBJ1-1; CDR3 length: 13; D gene: .; V gene: TRBV6-5; CDR3 protein: CASSWVLNTEAFF; CDR3 DNA: TGTGCCAGCAGTTGGGTGTTGAACACTGAAGCTTTCTTT
clone size: .; J gene: TRBJ1-5; CDR3 length: 14; D gene: .; V gene: TRBV7-9; CDR3 protein: CASSLGSLNQPQHF; CDR3 DNA: TGTGCCAGCAGCTTGGGTTCACTCAATCAGCCCCAGCATTTT
clone size: .; J gene: TRBJ2-7; CDR3 length: 14; D gene: .; V gene: TRBV7-3; CDR3 protein: CASSLMGKAHEQYF; CDR3 DNA: TGTGCCAGCAGCTTAATGGGGAAGGCCCACGAGCAGTACTTC
clone size: .; J gene: TRBJ2-6; CDR3 length: 16; D gene: .; V gene: TRBV5-4; CDR3 protein: CASSLDSFSGANVLTF; CDR3 DNA: TGTGCCAGCAGCTTGGACAGCTTCTCTGGGGCCAACGTCCTGACTTTC
clone size: few; J gene: TRBJ2-2; CDR3 length: 14; D gene: TRBD1; V gene: TRBV6-5; CDR3 protein: CASGTGPYTGELFF; CDR3 DNA: TGTGCCAGCGGGACAGGACCTTATACCGGGGAGCTGTTTTTT
clone size: .; J gene: TRBJ1-5; CDR3 length: 17; D gene: .; V gene: TRBV5-1; CDR3 protein: CASSLNPPGLGNQPQHF; CDR3 DNA: TGCGCCAGCAGCTTAAATCCCCCAGGGCTCGGCAATCAGCCCCAGCATTTT
clone size: .; J gene: TRBJ1-5; CDR3 length: 13; D gene: .; V gene: TRBV30; CDR3 protein: CAWSVQAGQPQHF; CDR3 DNA: TGTGCCTGGAGTGTACAGGCAGGGCAGCCCCAGCATTTT
clone size: few; J gene: TRBJ1-1; CDR3 length: 16; D gene: TRBD1; V gene: TRBV2; CDR3 protein: CASSDHTGGAGTEAFF; CDR3 DNA: TGTGCCAGCAGCGATCATACAGGGGGCGCGGGCACTGAAGCTTTCTTT